This TCR beta chain was observed in a study of blood T cell repertoires in COVID-19. About the research overall: Sources were T cells, B-cell-depleted T cells, or PBMCs; the material itself was cDNA or gDNA.

Original processing methods: By means of reference gene primer amplification, nucleated cell counts were estimated. Profiling relied on immunoSEQ multiplex PCR, and the TCRdb table lists in-frame clones only, not all of them. The V and J calls and clone size are taken from that table; D and trimming were inferred from the DNA. The table shows fewer than 350,000 clones, with 85% occurring only once. Sequenced sample: PBMCs or T cells enriched from blood (not recorded which). The sequence came from a woman in her forties or fifties who had recovered from COVID-19.

DNA for the CDR3: TGTGCCAGCGCAGAAATAGGCGGGACCCGAGAGCGAAACACCATATATTTT. Translated, it gives CASAEIGGTRERNTIYF. V gene TRBV27 combines with J gene TRBJ1-3, with D perhaps TRBD1 (5 bases). Looked up from germline, CDR1 is MNHEY and CDR2 is SMNVEV (reference sequence). V shed 8 bases and J shed 5 bases, with 25 bases lying between them. The CDR3 has 17 residues.